Sequencing of this T cell receptor (beta chain) was carried out in a study of T cells after yellow fever vaccination. The CDR3 runs 18 residues. The V segment lost 2 bases and the J segment 0 bases; nucleotides outside the gene matches: 11. Germline CDR1 MNHEY, CDR2 SVGAGI. Synthesis of TCR cDNA relied on 5'RACE template switching, which attached a universal primer site and UMIs. One entry per CDR3 protein results from TCRdb running MiXCR on the 5' RACE reads. Of a few hundred thousand distinct CDR3 sequences in the sample, around 8.1% are singletons; the top ten hold 17%. The chain employs TRBV6-5 and TRBJ2-3, with 7 bases matching TRBD2. Sequencing was performed on PBMCs, taken approximately 47 days after the first yellow fever vaccination. The sequence came from a man aged 18 to 30 who received the YFV17D yellow fever vaccine. The chain's CDR3 is CASSYPLRGGGSTDTQYF. CDR3 nucleotides: TGTGCCAGCAGTTACCCCTTGAGGGGCGGGGGAAGCACAGATACGCAGTATTTT.